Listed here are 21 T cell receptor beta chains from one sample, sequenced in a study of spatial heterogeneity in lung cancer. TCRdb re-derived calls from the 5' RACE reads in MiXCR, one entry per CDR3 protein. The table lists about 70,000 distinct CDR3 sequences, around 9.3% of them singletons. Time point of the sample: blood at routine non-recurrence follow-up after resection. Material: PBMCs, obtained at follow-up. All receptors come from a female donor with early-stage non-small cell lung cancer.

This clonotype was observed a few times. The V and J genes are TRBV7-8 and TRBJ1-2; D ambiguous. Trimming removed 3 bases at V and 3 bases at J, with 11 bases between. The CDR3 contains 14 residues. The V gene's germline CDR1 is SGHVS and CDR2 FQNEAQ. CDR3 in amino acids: CASSFASRDYGYTF. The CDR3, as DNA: TGTGCCAGCAGCTTCGCCTCTCGGGACTATGGCTACACCTTC.

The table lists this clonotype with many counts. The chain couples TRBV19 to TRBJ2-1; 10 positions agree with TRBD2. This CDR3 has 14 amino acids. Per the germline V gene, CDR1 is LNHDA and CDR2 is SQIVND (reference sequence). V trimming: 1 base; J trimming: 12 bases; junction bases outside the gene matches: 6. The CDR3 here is CASSIGPSGSWQFF. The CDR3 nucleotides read TGTGCCAGTAGTATAGGACCTAGCGGGAGCTGGCAGTTCTTC.

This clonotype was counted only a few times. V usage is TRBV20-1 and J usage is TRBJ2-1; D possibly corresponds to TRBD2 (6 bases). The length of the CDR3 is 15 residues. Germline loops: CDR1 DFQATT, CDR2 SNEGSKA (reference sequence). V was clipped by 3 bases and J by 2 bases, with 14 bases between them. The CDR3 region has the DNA TGCAGTGCTAGCCCCCGGAGGGGAACCTACAATGAGCAGTTCTTC. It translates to CSASPRRGTYNEQFF.

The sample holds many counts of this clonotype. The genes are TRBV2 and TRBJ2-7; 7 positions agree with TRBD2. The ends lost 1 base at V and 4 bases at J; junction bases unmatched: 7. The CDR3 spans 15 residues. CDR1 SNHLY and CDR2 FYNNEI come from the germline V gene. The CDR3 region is CASSEGLAEEYEQYF. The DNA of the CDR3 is TGTGCCAGCAGTGAAGGGCTAGCGGAAGAGTACGAGCAGTACTTC.

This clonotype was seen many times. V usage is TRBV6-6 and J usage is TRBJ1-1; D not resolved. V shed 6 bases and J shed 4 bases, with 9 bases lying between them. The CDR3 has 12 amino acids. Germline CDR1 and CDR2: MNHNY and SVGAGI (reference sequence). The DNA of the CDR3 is TGTGCCAGCAGCCATAGAACCACTGAAGCTTTCTTT. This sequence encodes CASSHRTTEAFF.

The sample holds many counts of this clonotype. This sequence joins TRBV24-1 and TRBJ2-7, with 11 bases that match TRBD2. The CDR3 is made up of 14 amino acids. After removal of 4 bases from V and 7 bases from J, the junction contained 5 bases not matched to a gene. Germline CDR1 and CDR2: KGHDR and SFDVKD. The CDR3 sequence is CATSETSGISEQYF. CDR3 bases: TGTGCCACCAGTGAGACTAGCGGGATATCGGAGCAGTACTTC.

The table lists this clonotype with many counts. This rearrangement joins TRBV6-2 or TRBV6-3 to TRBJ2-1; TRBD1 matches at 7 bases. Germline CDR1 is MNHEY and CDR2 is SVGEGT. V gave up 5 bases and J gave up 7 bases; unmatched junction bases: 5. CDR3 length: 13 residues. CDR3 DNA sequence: TGTGCCAGCAGTAACCGACAGGGAAATGAGCAGTTCTTC. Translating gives CASSNRQGNEQFF.

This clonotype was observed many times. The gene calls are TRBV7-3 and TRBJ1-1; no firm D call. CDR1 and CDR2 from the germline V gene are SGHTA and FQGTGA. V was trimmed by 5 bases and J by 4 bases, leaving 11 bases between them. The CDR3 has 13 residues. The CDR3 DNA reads TGTGCCAGCAGCCTGAAGGGTGGCACTGAAGCTTTCTTT. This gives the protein CASSLKGGTEAFF.

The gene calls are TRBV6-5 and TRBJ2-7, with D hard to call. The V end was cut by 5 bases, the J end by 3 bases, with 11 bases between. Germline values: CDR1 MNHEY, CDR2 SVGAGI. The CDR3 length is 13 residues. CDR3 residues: CASSLSYLYEQYF. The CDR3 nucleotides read TGTGCCAGCAGTCTGTCATATCTCTACGAGCAGTACTTC.

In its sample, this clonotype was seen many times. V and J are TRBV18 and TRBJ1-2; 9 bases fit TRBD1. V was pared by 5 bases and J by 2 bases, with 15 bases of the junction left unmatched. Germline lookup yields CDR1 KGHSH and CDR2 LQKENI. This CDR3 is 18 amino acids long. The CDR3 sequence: CASSISGTGRAPNYGYTF. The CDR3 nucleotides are TGTGCCAGCTCAATCTCCGGGACAGGGCGGGCCCCCAACTATGGCTACACCTTC. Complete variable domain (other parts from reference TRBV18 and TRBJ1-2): NAGVMQNPRHLVRRRGQEARLRCSPMKGHSHVYWYRQLPEEGLKFMVYLQKENIIDESGMPKERFSAEFPKEGPSILRIQQVVRGDSAAYFCASSISGTGRAPNYGYTFGSGTRLTVV.

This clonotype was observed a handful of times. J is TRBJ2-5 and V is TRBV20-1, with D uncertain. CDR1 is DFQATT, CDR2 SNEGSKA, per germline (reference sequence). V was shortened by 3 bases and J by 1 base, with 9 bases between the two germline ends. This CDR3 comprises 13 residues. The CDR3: CSASAASQETQYF. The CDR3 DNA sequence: TGCAGTGCTAGCGCGGCTAGCCAAGAGACCCAGTACTTC.

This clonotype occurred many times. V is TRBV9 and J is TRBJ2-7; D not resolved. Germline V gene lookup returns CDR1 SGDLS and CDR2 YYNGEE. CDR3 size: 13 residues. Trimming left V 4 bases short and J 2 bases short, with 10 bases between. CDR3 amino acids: CASSPNPTYEQYF. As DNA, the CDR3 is TGTGCCAGCAGCCCCAATCCGACCTACGAGCAGTACTTC.

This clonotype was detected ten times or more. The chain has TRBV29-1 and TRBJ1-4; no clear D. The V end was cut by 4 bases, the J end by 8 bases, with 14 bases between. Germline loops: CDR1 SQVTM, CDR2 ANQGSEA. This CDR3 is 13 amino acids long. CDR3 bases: TGCAGCGTTGGACATCCCTCAGGCGAAAAACTGTTTTTT. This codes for CSVGHPSGEKLFF.

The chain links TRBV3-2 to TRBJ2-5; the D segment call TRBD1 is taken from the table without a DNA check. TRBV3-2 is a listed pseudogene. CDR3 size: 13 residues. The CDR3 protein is CASSQTGVETQYF. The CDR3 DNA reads TGTGCCAGCAGCCAAACAGGGGTGGAGACCCAGTACTTC.

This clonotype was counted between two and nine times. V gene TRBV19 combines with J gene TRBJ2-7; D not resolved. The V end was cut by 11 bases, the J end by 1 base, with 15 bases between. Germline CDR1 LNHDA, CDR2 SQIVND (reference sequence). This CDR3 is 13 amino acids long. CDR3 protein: CAEEPQWSYEQYF. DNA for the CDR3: TGTGCCGAGGAGCCCCAATGGTCCTACGAGCAGTACTTC.

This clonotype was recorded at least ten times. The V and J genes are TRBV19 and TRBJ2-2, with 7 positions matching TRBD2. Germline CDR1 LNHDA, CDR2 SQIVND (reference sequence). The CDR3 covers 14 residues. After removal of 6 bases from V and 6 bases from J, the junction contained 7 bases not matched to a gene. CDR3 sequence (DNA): TGTGCCAGTAGAGGCGGGAGTGGCGCCGGGGAGCTGTTTTTT. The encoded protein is CASRGGSGAGELFF.

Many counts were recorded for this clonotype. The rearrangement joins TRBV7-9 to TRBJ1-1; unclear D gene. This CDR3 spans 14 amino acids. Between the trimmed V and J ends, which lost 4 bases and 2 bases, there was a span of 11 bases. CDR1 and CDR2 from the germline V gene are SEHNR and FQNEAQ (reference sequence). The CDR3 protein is CASSYVSGNTEAFF. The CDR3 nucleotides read TGTGCCAGCAGCTACGTATCGGGAAACACTGAAGCTTTCTTT.

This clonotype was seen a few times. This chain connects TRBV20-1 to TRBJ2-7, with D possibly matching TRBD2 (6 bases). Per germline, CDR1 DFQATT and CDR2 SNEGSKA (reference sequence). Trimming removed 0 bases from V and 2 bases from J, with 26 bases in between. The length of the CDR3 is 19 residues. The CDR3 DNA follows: TGCAGTGCTAGAGATTCACGTCTGGGCCGGCGGGGAGTCCCCTACGAGCAGTACTTC. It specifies CSARDSRLGRRGVPYEQYF.

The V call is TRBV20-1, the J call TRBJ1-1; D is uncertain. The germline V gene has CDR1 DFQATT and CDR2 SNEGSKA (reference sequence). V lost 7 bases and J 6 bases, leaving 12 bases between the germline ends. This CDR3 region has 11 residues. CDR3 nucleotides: TGCAGTGTCTCGACCCCCCCTGAAGCTTTCTTT. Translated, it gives CSVSTPPEAFF.

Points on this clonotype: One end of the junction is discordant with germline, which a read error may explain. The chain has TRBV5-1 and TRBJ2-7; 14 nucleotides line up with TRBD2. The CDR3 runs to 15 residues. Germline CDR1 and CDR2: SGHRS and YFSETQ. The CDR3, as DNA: TGCTCCAGCAGCCTGGGACTAGCGGGAGTTTACGAGCAGTACTTC. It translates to CSSSLGLAGVYEQYF.

Here the CDR3 DNA reads TGTGCCAGCAGCCCCGCTAGCGGGAGGGGGAGCTCCTACGAGCAGTACTTC. The encoded protein is CASSPASGRGSSYEQYF. This chain links TRBV9 with TRBJ2-7; 12 bases align to TRBD2. V shed 4 bases and J 0 bases; nucleotides not matched to a gene: 8. This CDR3 has 17 residues. Looked up from germline, CDR1 is SGDLS and CDR2 is YYNGEE.